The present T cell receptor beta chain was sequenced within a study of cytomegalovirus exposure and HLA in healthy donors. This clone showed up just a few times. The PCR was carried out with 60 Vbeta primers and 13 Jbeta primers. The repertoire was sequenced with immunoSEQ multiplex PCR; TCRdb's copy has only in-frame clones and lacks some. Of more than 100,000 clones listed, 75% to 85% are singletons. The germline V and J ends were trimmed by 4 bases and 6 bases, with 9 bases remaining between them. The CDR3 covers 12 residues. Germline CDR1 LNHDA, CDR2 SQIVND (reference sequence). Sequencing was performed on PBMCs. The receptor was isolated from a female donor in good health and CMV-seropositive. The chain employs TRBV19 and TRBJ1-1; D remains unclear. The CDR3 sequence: CASSSHGAEAFF. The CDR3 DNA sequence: TGTGCCAGTAGTAGTCACGGGGCTGAAGCTTTCTTT.